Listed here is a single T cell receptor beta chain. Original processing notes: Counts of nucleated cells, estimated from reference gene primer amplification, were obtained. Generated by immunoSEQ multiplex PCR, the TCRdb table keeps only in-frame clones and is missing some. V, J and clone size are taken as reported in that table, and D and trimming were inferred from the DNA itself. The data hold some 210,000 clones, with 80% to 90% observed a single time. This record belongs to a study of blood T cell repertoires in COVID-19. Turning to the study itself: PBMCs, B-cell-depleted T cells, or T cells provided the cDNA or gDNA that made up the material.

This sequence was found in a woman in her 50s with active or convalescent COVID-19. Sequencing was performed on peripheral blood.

CDR3 DNA sequence: TGTGCCAGCAGCTTGTTAGGGACTAGCGGGGCCACTGGGAGAAACATTCAGTACTTC. Its protein is CASSLLGTSGATGRNIQYF. This chain joins TRBV5-8 and TRBJ2-4, with 13 bases matching TRBD2. The CDR3 has 19 residues. V gave up 1 base and J gave up 6 bases; unmatched junction bases: 13. CDR1 and CDR2 (germline): SGHTS, YDEGEE.